Following are 29 T cell receptor beta chains from one sample sequenced in a study of cytomegalovirus exposure and HLA in healthy donors listed by TCRdb under 2017. The library was produced with the immunoSEQ multiplex PCR assay. This is the immuneACCESS table as TCRdb keeps it, with only in-frame sequences that have V and J called. A part of the clones is gone; compared with another copy, unresolved V genes explain less than half, and the rest is unexplained. Counted in this sample were about 160,000 clones; approximately 89% of them appeared once. 10% of the sample lies in the top ten. Sequenced material: PBMCs. Receptors originate from a woman aged 18-30 years in good health and CMV-seropositive.

The J gene is TRBJ1-3, the V gene TRBV10-3; a possible D gene is TRBD1 (6 bases). V shed 7 bases and J shed 1 base, with 8 bases lying between them. Germline V lookup: CDR1 ENHRY, CDR2 SYGVKD. The CDR3 runs to 13 residues. DNA for the CDR3: TGTGCCATCATGGGGGCTTCTGGAAACACCATATATTTT. This encodes CAIMGASGNTIYF.

The rearrangement joins TRBV5-1 to TRBJ2-2; 13 bases line up with TRBD2. V was pared by 3 bases and J by 0 bases, with 8 bases of the junction left unmatched. CDR1 is SGHRS, CDR2 YFSETQ, per germline. This CDR3 has 19 residues. In DNA, the CDR3 is TGCGCCAGCAGCTCCGGGACTAGCGGGACAACTTCGAACACCGGGGAGCTGTTTTTT. Residues: CASSSGTSGTTSNTGELFF.

The chain couples TRBV5-1 to TRBJ2-3, with a weak D call TRBD2 (6 bases). The CDR3 totals 14 residues. Trimming pared 3 bases from V and 3 bases from J, leaving 11 bases between. Germline V CDR1 and CDR2: SGHRS, YFSETQ. For the CDR3, the DNA is TGCGCCAGCAGCTCCCGTAGCGGAACAGATACGCAGTATTTT. Translated, it gives CASSSRSGTDTQYF.

V usage is TRBV6-6 and J usage is TRBJ2-7; D remains ambiguous. V lost 7 bases and J 4 bases, leaving 8 bases between the germline ends. The CDR3 has 11 amino acids. Germline CDR1 is MNHNY and CDR2 is SVGAGI (reference sequence). CDR3 residues: CASNRGYEQYF. CDR3 nucleotide sequence: TGTGCCAGCAATCGAGGATACGAGCAGTACTTC.

The chain combines TRBV7-3 with TRBJ2-7, with a possible D match to TRBD2 (6 bases). Germline V gene sequence: CDR1 SGHTA, CDR2 FQGTGA. V gave up 5 bases and J gave up 3 bases, with 11 bases separating them. There are 13 residues in the CDR3. CDR3 nucleotides: TGTGCCAGCAGCGACCGGGGAGGCTACGAGCAGTACTTC. Its translation: CASSDRGGYEQYF.

The chain recombines TRBV11-2 with TRBJ2-7, with D perhaps matching TRBD1 (6 bases). The germline V gene has CDR1 SGHAT and CDR2 FQNNGV. Trimming took 2 bases from V and 6 from J, leaving 26 bases between them. The CDR3 sequence is 18 residues long. The CDR3 DNA sequence: TGTGCCAGCAGCTTATCGATGAGGGGGAATCCTCGGCGCGGCGAGCAGTACTTC. Amino acids: CASSLSMRGNPRRGEQYF.

The gene calls are TRBV21-1 and TRBJ2-7; the D call in the table, TRBD2, was not verified against the DNA. TRBV21-1 is designated a pseudogene. The CDR3 runs to 15 residues. Here the CDR3 reads CASSKEGAGEREQYF. The CDR3 nucleotides are TGTGCCAGCAGCAAAGAAGGGGCGGGAGAACGCGAGCAGTACTTC.

The rearrangement links TRBV11-2 to TRBJ1-2, with 7 nucleotides matching TRBD1. The trim removed 2 bases at V and 7 bases at J, leaving 4 bases unmatched. The length of the CDR3 is 13 residues. Germline V gene data show CDR1 as SGHAT and CDR2 as FQNNGV. The chain's CDR3 is CASSLSHRGGYTF. The DNA of the CDR3 is TGTGCCAGCAGCTTATCTCACAGGGGTGGCTACACCTTC.

The CDR3 is CASSVEGRGPYEQYF. For the CDR3, the DNA is TGTGCCAGCAGCGTAGAAGGCAGGGGGCCTTACGAGCAGTACTTC. J is TRBJ2-7 and V is TRBV9; the match to TRBD1 covers 8 bases. Germline-derived CDR1 and CDR2 are SGDLS and YYNGEE. The V gene end was trimmed by 0 bases and the J gene end by 4 bases; junction bases not matched to a gene: 6. The CDR3 totals 15 residues. The variable domain in full, with the rest retrieved from reference TRBV9 and TRBJ2-7, is DSGVTQTPKHLITATGQRVTLRCSPRSGDLSVYWYQQSLDQGLQFLIQYYNGEERAKGNILERFSAQQFPDLHSELNLSSLELGDSALYFCASSVEGRGPYEQYFGPGTRLTVT.

This chain joins TRBV7-3 and TRBJ1-1; weak D call: TRBD1 (6 bases). Trimming removed 6 bases from V and 10 bases from J, with 12 bases in between. There are 11 residues in the CDR3. From germline, CDR1 is SGHTA and CDR2 FQGTGA. In DNA form, the CDR3 reads TGTGCCAGCAGTCAGGGGACCCGAGCTTTCTTT. Amino acid sequence: CASSQGTRAFF.

V gene TRBV27 combines with J gene TRBJ2-2; TRBD2 might be the D (6 bases). Trimming stripped 6 bases from V and 6 bases from J, with 17 bases between. The V gene's germline CDR1 is MNHEY and CDR2 SMNVEV (reference sequence). The CDR3 contains 15 residues. The CDR3 region has the DNA TGTGCCAGCAGGTGGGGGGTTCAGCAGGCCGGGGAGCTGTTTTTT. Residues: CASRWGVQQAGELFF.

This clone was seen a single time. The chain combines TRBV7-2 with TRBJ2-3, with 7 bases matching TRBD2. Germline-derived CDR1 and CDR2 are SGHTA and FQGNSA. Trimming at V came to 5 bases and at J to 5 bases, leaving 4 bases not matched to a gene. This CDR3 is built from 13 residues. CDR3 in DNA: TGTGCCAGCAGCCTGGCGGGGGAAGATACGCAGTATTTT. It is translated as CASSLAGEDTQYF. Looking up the rest from reference TRBV7-2 and TRBJ2-3 gives the full variable domain: GAGVSQSPSNKVTEKGKDVELRCDPISGHTALYWYRQSLGQGLEFLIYFQGNSAPDKSGLPSDRFSAERTGGSVSTLTIQRTQQEDSAVYLCASSLAGEDTQYFGPGTRLTVL.

The chain combines TRBV6-5 with TRBJ1-1; D is perhaps TRBD1 (5 bases). Germline lookup yields CDR1 MNHEY and CDR2 SVGAGI. The CDR3 is made up of 13 amino acids. Between the trimmed V and J ends, which lost 2 bases and 3 bases, there was a span of 7 bases. DNA of the CDR3: TGTGCCAGCAGTTACGAGACAGACACTGAAGCTTTCTTT. It is translated as CASSYETDTEAFF.

The rearrangement links TRBV30 to TRBJ2-3; 9 positions agree with TRBD2. This CDR3 spans 17 amino acids. Trimming took 3 bases from V and 0 from J; bases not matched to a gene: 10. Germline V gene data show CDR1 as GTSNPN and CDR2 as SVGIG (reference sequence). CDR3 bases: TGTGCCTGGAGGGGACAGACTAGCGGAACTAGCACAGATACGCAGTATTTT. Its translation: CAWRGQTSGTSTDTQYF.

About this clone: Germline and junction disagree at one end, which may indicate a read error. This rearrangement joins TRBV7-7 to TRBJ1-3, with TRBD1 matching over 8 bases. The germline CDR1 and CDR2 sequences are SSHAT and FNYEAQ (reference sequence). This CDR3 has 16 residues. The CDR3 spells CASSAGGAGAGNTIYF. The CDR3, as DNA: TGTGCTAGCAGCGCAGGGGGCGCTGGGGCTGGAAACACCATATATTTT.

The J gene is TRBJ2-7, the V gene TRBV6-5, with D possibly TRBD1 on 6 matching bases. This CDR3 region has 14 residues. Trimming removed 1 base at V and 4 bases at J, with 11 bases between. Germline V gives CDR1 MNHEY, CDR2 SVGAGI. CDR3 nucleotides: TGTGCCAGCAGTTACTTCGGCAGGGGATACGAGCAGTACTTC. Translated: CASSYFGRGYEQYF.

The chain is built from TRBV9 and TRBJ2-2, with 8 positions matching TRBD2. Germline lookup yields CDR1 SGDLS and CDR2 YYNGEE. The J segment lost 5 bases and the V segment lost 0 bases, leaving 9 bases of the junction unmatched. The CDR3 extends over 17 amino acids. The CDR3 here is CASSVAGAGVYTGELFF. CDR3 sequence (DNA): TGTGCCAGCAGCGTAGCTGGAGCGGGAGTGTATACCGGGGAGCTGTTTTTT.

CDR3 nucleotide sequence: TGCGCCAGCAGCTTGGGGGGCAGAGTGGGGAACACTGAAGCTTTCTTT. It specifies CASSLGGRVGNTEAFF. The V and J genes are TRBV5-1 and TRBJ1-1; perhaps TRBD1 as D (5 bases). Per the germline V gene, CDR1 is SGHRS and CDR2 is YFSETQ. Trimming left V 0 bases short and J 1 base short, with 13 bases between. There are 16 residues in the CDR3.

The V call is TRBV28, the J call TRBJ1-2, with D tentatively TRBD1 (6 bases). Per germline, CDR1 MDHEN and CDR2 SYDVKM. V lost 3 bases to trimming and J lost 10 bases, with 24 bases between them. This CDR3 has 16 amino acids. CDR3 region: CASSFASLQGLENYTF. CDR3 DNA: TGTGCCAGCAGTTTCGCAAGTCTACAGGGTTTAGAGAACTACACCTTC.

This sequence joins TRBV2 and TRBJ2-2; D not resolved. Deletions cut 6 bases from V and 7 bases from J, with 6 bases between. Germline-derived CDR1 and CDR2 are SNHLY and FYNNEI. The CDR3 extends over 11 amino acids. In DNA, the CDR3 is TGTGCCAGCAGACAGAGCGGGGAGCTGTTTTTT. Amino acids: CASRQSGELFF.

The genes are TRBV18 and TRBJ2-7, with no clear D. V lost 0 bases and J lost 2, with 8 bases in between. Germline values: CDR1 KGHSH, CDR2 LQKENI. This CDR3 region has 14 residues. CDR3: CASSPPGGTYEQYF. In nucleotides, the CDR3 is TGTGCCAGCTCACCACCCGGCGGAACCTACGAGCAGTACTTC.

The chain joins TRBV4-1 to TRBJ1-5; 7 positions agree with TRBD1. This CDR3 is built from 20 residues. V gave up 4 bases and J gave up 7 bases; unmatched junction bases: 25. Germline loops: CDR1 MGHRA, CDR2 YSYEKL. CDR3 in DNA: TGCGCCAGCAGCCCCTTCTCTGTGCCCCGGGACAGCCCAGAGGGGCAGCCCCAGCATTTT. It translates to CASSPFSVPRDSPEGQPQHF.

V usage is TRBV6-5 and J usage is TRBJ1-5; 8 bases align to TRBD1. Germline V gene lookup returns CDR1 MNHEY and CDR2 SVGAGI. J gave up 1 base and V 5 bases, and 4 bases lay outside the gene matches. This CDR3 region has 15 residues. The CDR3 bases are TGTGCCAGCAGTCCCGGACAGGGAAGCAATCAGCCCCAGCATTTT. It codes for CASSPGQGSNQPQHF.

V usage is TRBV2 and J usage is TRBJ2-7, with TRBD1 identical over 7 bases. J lost 5 bases, V lost 10 bases, and 11 bases had no gene match. The CDR3 is 13 amino acids. CDR1 is SNHLY, CDR2 FYNNEI, per germline. CDR3 amino acids: CATSGQYGDEQYF. For the CDR3, the DNA is TGTGCCACTTCGGGACAGTATGGAGACGAGCAGTACTTC.

The J gene is TRBJ1-2, the V gene TRBV21-1; the listed D gene, TRBD1, was not tested against the DNA. TRBV21-1 is noted as a pseudogene. This CDR3 contains 17 residues. CDR3 DNA: TGTGCCAGCAGCAAATCGTTGAGGGGACAGACTAACTATGGCTACACCTTC. It specifies CASSKSLRGQTNYGYTF.

CDR3 residues: CASSLAGVGEQFF. The DNA of the CDR3 is TGTGCCAGCAGCTTGGCGGGGGTCGGGGAGCAGTTCTTC. The V gene is TRBV5-6, the J gene TRBJ2-1; D perhaps matches TRBD2 (6 bases). The CDR3 is 13 amino acids. The V and J ends lost 0 bases and 10 bases respectively, with 11 bases between them. Germline CDR1 SGHDT, CDR2 YYEEEE.

This clone appeared a single time. The chain links TRBV4-2 to TRBJ2-4; 7 bases match TRBD1. The germline V gene encodes CDR1 LGHNA and CDR2 YNFKEQ. V was pared by 4 bases and J by 5 bases, with 8 bases of the junction left unmatched. This CDR3 is built from 15 residues. The DNA of the CDR3 is TGTGCCAGCAGCCGGATGAGACAGGGACAAAACATTCAGTACTTC. It is translated as CASSRMRQGQNIQYF.

This clone showed up just once. The rearrangement uses TRBV7-8 and TRBJ2-1, with D maybe TRBD2 (5 bases). The CDR3 is 14 residues long. Trimming stripped 5 bases from V and 8 bases from J, with 16 bases between. CDR1 and CDR2 from the germline V gene are SGHVS and FQNEAQ. The CDR3 region is CASSTRREPDEQFF. The CDR3 nucleotides read TGTGCCAGCAGCACCAGACGGGAACCCGATGAGCAGTTCTTC.

The chain is built from TRBV25-1 and TRBJ2-1; maybe TRBD2 (6 bases). From germline, CDR1 is MGHDK and CDR2 SYGVNS. With 3 bases removed from V and 0 bases from J, the gap between germline ends came to 9 bases. The CDR3 loop spans 15 amino acids. The CDR3 bases are TGTGCCAGCAGTGATGCCGGGAGCTCCTACAATGAGCAGTTCTTC. Its protein product is CASSDAGSSYNEQFF. Full variable domain (remainder filled in from reference TRBV25-1 and TRBJ2-1): EADIYQTPRYLVIGTGKKITLECSQTMGHDKMYWYQQDPGMELHLIHYSYGVNSTEKGDLSSESTVSRIRTEHFPLTLESARPSHTSQYLCASSDAGSSYNEQFFGPGTRLTVL.